Below are 27 T cell receptor beta chains sequenced from a single sample in a study of OX40 agonist ivuxolimab in advanced cancers. The protocol was immunoSEQ multiplex PCR, while the TCRdb copy is restricted to in-frame clones and leaves out a portion. The repertoire consists of about 150,000 clones, with roughly 92% occurring once and the leading ten covering around 0.33%. The starting material was CD4+ or CD8+ T cells sorted from blood, obtained in a trial of the OX40 agonist ivuxolimab. These receptors came from an adult with an advanced solid tumor such as melanoma, head and neck, liver or kidney cancer.

The rearrangement uses TRBV5-4 and TRBJ1-5; 8 nucleotides line up with TRBD1. The V segment lost 2 bases and the J segment 6 bases; nucleotides outside the gene matches: 10. Germline V gene lookup returns CDR1 SGHNT and CDR2 YYREEE (reference sequence). This CDR3 has 16 amino acids. CDR3 loop: CASSLGGQGAGQPQHF. CDR3 nucleotide sequence: TGTGCCAGCAGCTTAGGAGGACAGGGAGCCGGTCAGCCCCAGCATTTT. Based on the CDR3 plus reference TRBV5-4 and TRBJ1-5, the full variable domain is ETGVTQSPTHLIKTRGQQVTLRCSSQSGHNTVSWYQQALGQGPQFIFQYYREEENGRGNFPPRFSGLQFPNYSSELNVNALELDDSALYLCASSLGGQGAGQPQHFGDGTRLSIL.

The chain is built from TRBV5-1 and TRBJ2-3; 9 positions match TRBD2. The V segment lost 5 bases and the J segment 4 bases; nucleotides outside the gene matches: 11. In germline, CDR1 is SGHRS, CDR2 YFSETQ. The CDR3 runs to 16 residues. CDR3 DNA sequence: TGCGCCAGCAGGCCCATGGCGGGAGGGAACGCAGATACGCAGTATTTT. This translates into CASRPMAGGNADTQYF.

The chain employs TRBV7-8 and TRBJ2-2; 11 positions match TRBD2. Looked up from germline, CDR1 is SGHVS and CDR2 is FQNEAQ. The junction had 2 bases not matched to a gene; V was cut back by 5 bases and J by 3 bases. There are 15 residues in the CDR3. The CDR3 loop is CASSRLAGYTGELFF. DNA for the CDR3: TGTGCCAGCAGCCGACTAGCGGGGTACACCGGGGAGCTGTTTTTT.

The genes are TRBV29-1 and TRBJ2-2, with D uncertain. This CDR3 spans 15 amino acids. The ends were cut back, 6 bases at V and 3 bases at J, with 17 bases in the middle. Per germline, CDR1 SQVTM and CDR2 ANQGSEA. The CDR3 bases are TGCAGCGTCGCCGGGCCTTCGATGGACACCGGGGAGCTGTTTTTT. The encoded protein is CSVAGPSMDTGELFF.

V gene TRBV27 combines with J gene TRBJ1-1; D call uncertain. CDR3 length: 15 amino acids. V was pared by 5 bases and J by 1 base, with 14 bases between. Germline V gene data show CDR1 as MNHEY and CDR2 as SMNVEV (reference sequence). CDR3 nucleotides: TGTGCCAGCAGTCGCCCGGACTCCACGAACACTGAAGCTTTCTTT. As protein: CASSRPDSTNTEAFF.

This chain connects TRBV4-3 to TRBJ2-2; 7 nucleotides align to TRBD2. J was trimmed by 3 bases and V by 0 bases; bases with no gene match: 4. Germline CDR1 reads LGHNA; CDR2 reads YSLEER. This CDR3 has 16 residues. This CDR3 is CASSQELREHTGELFF. The CDR3 coding sequence is TGCGCCAGCAGCCAAGAGTTGCGGGAGCACACCGGGGAGCTGTTTTTT.

CDR3 residues: CASSPRSQGRETQYF. The CDR3 nucleotides read TGTGCCAGCAGCCCCCGGAGCCAGGGAAGAGAGACCCAGTACTTC. The chain combines TRBV16 with TRBJ2-5; D is perhaps TRBD1 (5 bases). This CDR3 region has 15 residues. V lost 4 bases and J lost 4, with 16 bases in between. Per the germline V gene, CDR1 is KGHSY and CDR2 is FQNENV.

The rearrangement uses TRBV2 and TRBJ1-2, with TRBD1 identical over 9 bases. The CDR3 sequence is 12 residues long. The ends lost 9 bases at V and 4 bases at J; junction bases unmatched: 3. The germline V gene encodes CDR1 SNHLY and CDR2 FYNNEI. The CDR3 coding sequence is TGTGCCAGACAGGGGGCTAGCTATGGCTACACCTTC. Translation gives CARQGASYGYTF.

The gene calls are TRBV7-9 and TRBJ2-3; no clear D. The germline gives CDR1 SEHNR, CDR2 FQNEAQ (reference sequence). V was clipped by 1 base and J by 7 bases, with 6 bases between them. The CDR3 totals 12 residues. CDR3 sequence reads: CASSLDGNTQYF. The DNA of the CDR3 is TGTGCCAGCAGCTTAGATGGAAATACGCAGTATTTT.

This chain uses TRBV5-4 with TRBJ1-4; D is undetermined. This CDR3 has 17 amino acids. The germline gives CDR1 SGHNT, CDR2 YYREEE (reference sequence). Trimming shortened V by 4 bases and J by 1 base, and 17 bases separated the two germline ends. The CDR3 sequence is CASSPRGGSKTNEKLFF. CDR3 sequence (DNA): TGTGCCAGCAGCCCCCGGGGAGGGAGTAAAACTAATGAAAAACTGTTTTTT. The full variable domain, with the rest looked up from reference TRBV5-4 and TRBJ1-4, is ETGVTQSPTHLIKTRGQQVTLRCSSQSGHNTVSWYQQALGQGPQFIFQYYREEENGRGNFPPRFSGLQFPNYSSELNVNALELDDSALYLCASSPRGGSKTNEKLFFGSGTQLSVL.

CDR3 DNA sequence: TGTGCCAGCAAAGACCGGGCGAACACTGAAGCTTTCTTT. It codes for CASKDRANTEAFF. The chain joins TRBV6-5 to TRBJ1-1, with D unresolved. The germline V and J ends were trimmed by 7 bases and 1 base, with 10 bases remaining between them. This CDR3 is built from 13 residues. CDR1 is MNHEY, CDR2 SVGAGI, per germline.

The chain couples TRBV7-2 to TRBJ2-7, with D unclear. V dropped 2 bases and J dropped 2 bases, with 10 bases sitting between them. The CDR3 consists of 14 residues. Germline lookup yields CDR1 SGHTA and CDR2 FQGNSA. In DNA form, the CDR3 reads TGTGCCAGCAGCTTATTTGCACAAGCCTACGAGCAGTACTTC. This codes for CASSLFAQAYEQYF.

The V and J genes are TRBV4-2 and TRBJ1-2, with 8 bases aligning to TRBD1. V was clipped by 0 bases and J by 2 bases; unmatched bases: 5. Germline CDR1 reads LGHNA; CDR2 reads YNFKEQ. CDR3 length equals 16 residues. The CDR3 region has the DNA TGTGCCAGCAGCCAAGATTACTCAGGGGGCAACTATGGCTACACCTTC. Protein sequence: CASSQDYSGGNYGYTF.

This chain joins TRBV2 and TRBJ2-5; 9 bases match TRBD1. The length of the CDR3 is 17 residues. Per germline, CDR1 SNHLY and CDR2 FYNNEI. J was trimmed by 7 bases and V by 6 bases; bases with no gene match: 18. The CDR3 here is CASRTPGTGRIRGTQYF. The CDR3 DNA reads as TGTGCCAGCAGAACCCCCGGGACAGGGAGAATCCGGGGGACCCAGTACTTC.

The chain links TRBV5-1 to TRBJ1-4; no firm D call. Germline V lookup: CDR1 SGHRS, CDR2 YFSETQ. The germline V and J ends were trimmed by 5 bases and 8 bases, with 13 bases remaining between them. The CDR3 extends over 13 amino acids. CDR3 protein: CASRTLDHEKLFF. CDR3 bases: TGCGCCAGCAGAACCCTGGACCACGAAAAACTGTTTTTT.

The chain is built from TRBV6-5 and TRBJ2-7; D may match TRBD1 or TRBD2 (5 bases each). V lost 11 bases, J lost 4 bases, and 18 bases lay in between. The length of the CDR3 is 13 residues. CDR1 and CDR2 (germline): MNHEY, SVGAGI. The CDR3 loop is CAVRDLGRYEQYF. DNA of the CDR3: TGTGCCGTCCGGGACCTGGGGCGATACGAGCAGTACTTC.

V is TRBV7-2 and J is TRBJ2-5, with 7 bases fitting TRBD1. With V trimmed by 5 bases and J by 3 bases, 9 bases remained unmatched. The CDR3 is made up of 15 amino acids. Germline CDR1 reads SGHTA; CDR2 reads FQGNSA. The CDR3 loop is CASSPRGGLKETQYF. CDR3 nucleotide sequence: TGTGCCAGCAGCCCAAGAGGGGGCCTGAAAGAGACCCAGTACTTC.

The rearrangement links TRBV21-1 to TRBJ2-1; whether TRBD1, the table's D call, matches the DNA was not checked. TRBV21-1 is marked as a pseudogene. This CDR3 has 15 amino acids. CDR3: CASSKRGQGNNEQFF. CDR3 DNA sequence: TGTGCCAGCAGCAAACGTGGACAGGGGAACAATGAGCAGTTCTTC.

The chain uses TRBV18 and TRBJ2-5, with 9 bases lining up with TRBD1. The CDR3 has 14 amino acids. The germline V gene encodes CDR1 KGHSH and CDR2 LQKENI. The V gene end was trimmed by 2 bases and the J gene end by 5 bases; junction bases not matched to a gene: 3. The CDR3 region is CASSPWDRVETQYF. CDR3 nucleotides: TGTGCCAGCTCACCATGGGACAGGGTGGAGACCCAGTACTTC.

The chain carries TRBV6-1 and TRBJ2-3, with D possibly being TRBD1 (5 bases). Trimming pared 10 bases from V and 3 bases from J, leaving 11 bases between. CDR1 and CDR2 (germline): MNHNS, SASEGT. The CDR3 consists of 12 residues. The DNA of the CDR3 is TGTGCCATCAGGGCCAGAACAGATACGCAGTATTTT. This translates into CAIRARTDTQYF.

The chain employs TRBV4-3 and TRBJ1-3; D unresolved. Germline V CDR1 and CDR2: LGHNA, YSLEER. The CDR3 runs to 17 residues. V lost 0 bases and J 0 bases, leaving 12 bases between the germline ends. The CDR3 sequence is CASSQEPGPVSGNTIYF. The CDR3 DNA is TGCGCCAGCAGCCAAGAACCCGGACCGGTCTCTGGAAACACCATATATTTT.

The genes are TRBV6-5 and TRBJ1-4; D call uncertain. The length of the CDR3 is 15 residues. The germline V gene encodes CDR1 MNHEY and CDR2 SVGAGI. V was cut by 0 bases and J by 0 bases, with 5 bases left in between. The chain's CDR3 is CASSYSGTTNEKLFF. In nucleotides, the CDR3 is TGTGCCAGCAGTTACTCTGGCACAACTAATGAAAAACTGTTTTTT.

This clone was detected a few times. J is TRBJ1-1 and V is TRBV5-1; D unresolved. With 0 bases removed from V and 1 base from J, the gap between germline ends came to 7 bases. The CDR3 sequence is 14 residues long. Germline CDR1 reads SGHRS; CDR2 reads YFSETQ. The CDR3 region is CASSLEHQNTEAFF. CDR3 coding DNA: TGCGCCAGCAGCTTGGAACATCAGAACACTGAAGCTTTCTTT.

V is TRBV6-6 and J is TRBJ1-1, with TRBD1 as a possible D gene (5 bases). The CDR3 totals 14 residues. Deletions cut 7 bases from V and 0 bases from J, with 12 bases between. The germline V gene has CDR1 MNHNY and CDR2 SVGAGI (reference sequence). Here the CDR3 DNA reads TGTGCCAGCACCCGGGGACCCATGAACACTGAAGCTTTCTTT. As protein: CASTRGPMNTEAFF.

The chain couples TRBV21-1 to TRBJ2-1; the table's D call of TRBD1 was not tested on the DNA. TRBV21-1 is a pseudogene segment. The CDR3 spans 17 residues. DNA for the CDR3: TGTGCCAGCCTCTACGAGGGGGACAGGCCGCTGATCCATGAGCAGTTCTTC. Its protein is CASLYEGDRPLIHEQFF.

The V gene is TRBV7-6, the J gene TRBJ1-1; D is perhaps TRBD1 (6 bases). Germline loops: CDR1 SGHVS, CDR2 FNYEAQ. This CDR3 has 15 amino acids. Trimming took off 2 bases at V and 1 base at J, with 11 bases between the two ends. DNA for the CDR3: TGTGCCAGCAGCTTATTGAGGGGGGGGAACACTGAAGCTTTCTTT. Translation: CASSLLRGGNTEAFF.

The chain's CDR3 is CASSYPNGVAFF. In nucleotides, the CDR3 is TGTGCCAGCAGCTACCCTAACGGGGTGGCTTTCTTT. The chain links TRBV28 to TRBJ1-1, with no clear D. Germline assignment: CDR1 MDHEN and CDR2 SYDVKM. Trimming removed 6 bases from V and 11 bases from J, with 16 bases in between. CDR3 length equals 12 residues.